The table lists the clone carrying this TCR beta chain with a few counts. Its antigen remains unidentified. This entry is derived from a study of Ad26.COV2.S vaccination and SARS-CoV-2 variants. Profiling relied on immunoSEQ multiplex PCR, and the TCRdb table lists in-frame clones only, not all of them. Among a few hundred thousand clones listed, about 90% were seen once. Broader study findings: From the TCR breadth and depth analyses, total T cell responses may have been underestimated.

Noted treatment: some 20 received Ad26.COV2.S at low or high dose, single or two shots; roughly five received placebo; per-sample allocation not given. Collection of the samples took place on day 63 after the first injection of vaccine or placebo. V lost 3 bases to trimming and J lost 6 bases; unmatched junction nucleotides: 7. The CDR3 covers 13 residues. Germline V gene sequence: CDR1 GTSNPN, CDR2 SVGIG (reference sequence). The specimen comprised peripheral blood, sampled in a trial of Ad26.COV2.S vaccine versus placebo. This receptor was taken from a person between 18 and 65 years old who received the Ad26.COV2.S COVID-19 vaccine or a placebo. The chain uses TRBV30 and TRBJ1-2; 7 nucleotides align to TRBD1. For the CDR3, the DNA is TGTGCCTGGAGCACGACAGGGCTCGATGGCTACACCTTC. This encodes CAWSTTGLDGYTF.